The 26 T cell receptor beta chains in this list originate from one sample, sequenced in a study of identical twins. TCRdb independently ran MiXCR on the 5' RACE reads; one entry per CDR3 protein. This table holds more than 1.5 million distinct CDR3 sequences, roughly a third found once. Sequencing was performed on cord blood. The receptors here all came from a newborn girl in good health.

This clonotype was picked up a small number of times. The V call is TRBV12-3 or TRBV12-4, the J call TRBJ2-5; 9 positions agree with TRBD2. The CDR3 runs to 14 residues. V was clipped by 7 bases and J by 5 bases; unmatched bases: 8. CDR3 sequence (DNA): TGTGCCAGCACCACCATTAGCGGGAGTGAGACCCAGTACTTC. Translating it yields CASTTISGSETQYF.

This clonotype showed up just a few times. The chain recombines TRBV5-4 with TRBJ1-5; possibly TRBD1 for D (5 bases). This CDR3 is built from 15 residues. Germline V gene sequence: CDR1 SGHNT, CDR2 YYREEE (reference sequence). V lost 3 bases and J 1 base, leaving 11 bases between the germline ends. The CDR3 bases are TGTGCCAGCAGCTATTGGGGGATGAGCAATCAGCCCCAGCATTTT. It translates to CASSYWGMSNQPQHF.

This clonotype showed up just a few times. The chain employs TRBV7-2 and TRBJ1-2; maybe TRBD1 (5 bases). The germline V and J ends were trimmed by 1 base and 7 bases, with 13 bases remaining between them. The CDR3 contains 14 residues. Per the germline V gene, CDR1 is SGHTA and CDR2 is FQGNSA. This chain's CDR3 is CASSLGPGRAGYTF. The CDR3 bases are TGTGCCAGCAGCTTAGGTCCGGGACGGGCTGGCTACACCTTC.

The chain couples TRBV6-1 to TRBJ2-7; 9 bases agree with TRBD2. V shed 6 bases, J shed 0 bases, and the junction held 6 bases outside the gene matches. Germline CDR1 is MNHNS and CDR2 is SASEGT. This CDR3 is built from 15 residues. The CDR3 DNA sequence: TGTGCCAGCAGGGAACCGGGACTAGCCTCCTACGAGCAGTACTTC. Protein: CASREPGLASYEQYF.

This clonotype showed up just a few times. This chain joins TRBV12-3 or TRBV12-4 and TRBJ2-5, with 14 bases that match TRBD2. Unmatched junction bases numbered 8, after V lost 3 bases and J lost 11 bases. The CDR3 totals 15 residues. The CDR3, as DNA: TGTGCCAGCAGTTTCGGGACTAGCGGGAGTATCAAGCAGTACTTC. This sequence encodes CASSFGTSGSIKQYF.

A note on this clonotype: Here the CDR3 omits its conserved ending phenylalanine or tryptophan, so a read error is the likely source. This CDR3 is CASSQDRDYEQYL. DNA of the CDR3: TGTGCCAGCAGCCAAGATCGGGACTACGAGCAGTACTTA. The chain employs TRBV3-1 and TRBJ2-7; tentative D call: TRBD2 (5 bases). V was shortened by 0 bases and J by 3 bases, with 6 bases between the two germline ends. This CDR3 region has 13 residues. CDR1 is LGHDT, CDR2 YNNKEL, per germline (reference sequence).

The gene calls are TRBV24-1 and TRBJ2-1; no firm D call. The V gene lost 5 bases and the J gene lost 8 bases, with 18 bases spanning the gap. From germline, CDR1 is KGHDR and CDR2 SFDVKD. The CDR3 consists of 15 residues. The CDR3 nucleotides are TGTGCCACCAGTGCCTCGTCGGGCCAAAGCCATGAGCAGTTCTTC. Its protein product is CATSASSGQSHEQFF.

A word on this clonotype: One end of the junction fails to match germline, which may point to a read error. The chain joins TRBV25-1 to TRBJ2-1, with TRBD2 identical over 7 bases. CDR1 MGHDK and CDR2 SYGVNS come from the germline V gene. This CDR3 is built from 18 residues. The CDR3: CVSPHLLTSPSSYNEQFF. CDR3 coding DNA: TGTGTCAGCCCCCATCTACTGACTAGCCCGAGCTCCTACAATGAGCAGTTCTTC.

This clonotype was counted between two and nine times. The chain carries TRBV20-1 and TRBJ1-2; D remains unclear. With 5 bases removed from V and 5 bases from J, the gap between germline ends came to 24 bases. This CDR3 contains 16 residues. Germline V gives CDR1 DFQATT, CDR2 SNEGSKA (reference sequence). The CDR3 sequence: CSAVRGVMYWAYGYTF. For the CDR3, the DNA is TGCAGTGCTGTACGCGGGGTTATGTATTGGGCATATGGCTACACCTTC.

This chain uses TRBV28 with TRBJ2-1, with 11 bases identical to TRBD2. Germline assignment: CDR1 MDHEN and CDR2 SYDVKM. CDR3 length equals 16 residues. The V and J ends lost 6 bases and 8 bases, in that order; junction bases with no gene match: 12. The CDR3 region is CASRPRLAGRHYEQFF. The CDR3 coding sequence is TGTGCCAGCAGGCCCCGACTAGCGGGAAGGCACTATGAGCAGTTCTTC.

The V call is TRBV19, the J call TRBJ2-1; TRBD1 matches at 7 bases. The V gene end was trimmed by 6 bases and the J gene end by 6 bases; junction bases not matched to a gene: 5. Germline-derived CDR1 and CDR2 are LNHDA and SQIVND (reference sequence). This CDR3 contains 13 residues. CDR3 nucleotide sequence: TGTGCCAGTAGCCCGACAGGGTGCAATGAGCAGTTCTTC. Amino acid sequence: CASSPTGCNEQFF.

This chain joins TRBV5-1 and TRBJ1-1; D is uncertain. The CDR3 runs 15 residues. Per the germline V gene, CDR1 is SGHRS and CDR2 is YFSETQ. Trimming cost V 0 bases and J 0 bases, with 9 bases left between them. This CDR3 reads CASSLGSFMNTEAFF. The DNA for the CDR3 is TGCGCCAGCAGCTTGGGTTCATTTATGAACACTGAAGCTTTCTTT. The full variable domain, with the rest looked up from reference TRBV5-1 and TRBJ1-1, is KAGVTQTPRYLIKTRGQQVTLSCSPISGHRSVSWYQQTPGQGLQFLFEYFSETQRNKGNFPGRFSGRQFSNSRSEMNVSTLELGDSALYLCASSLGSFMNTEAFFGQGTRLTVV.

The chain recombines TRBV25-1 with TRBJ2-4, with 8 nucleotides matching TRBD1. The CDR3 spans 15 residues. The junction had 7 bases not matched to a gene; V was cut back by 6 bases and J by 3 bases. Germline V gene lookup returns CDR1 MGHDK and CDR2 SYGVNS. This CDR3 is CASRDDRGVKNIQYF. The CDR3 bases are TGTGCCAGCAGGGACGACAGGGGAGTCAAAAACATTCAGTACTTC.

This clonotype was seen once. Compared with germline, one end of the junction differs, possibly owing to a read error. V gene TRBV29-1 combines with J gene TRBJ2-3; TRBD2 matches 14 bases. The CDR3 totals 17 residues. Germline CDR1 reads SQVTM; CDR2 reads ANQGSEA. The CDR3 region has the DNA TGCAGCGTTGGTCGGGGACTAGCGGGGGTTATCACAGATACGCGGTATTTT. This codes for CSVGRGLAGVITDTRYF.

This clonotype was seen many times. The chain combines TRBV24-1 with TRBJ2-5; D unclear. V gave up 5 bases and J gave up 2 bases, with 8 bases separating them. In germline, CDR1 is KGHDR, CDR2 SFDVKD. The CDR3 is made up of 13 amino acids. This chain's CDR3 is CATSGSGQETQYF. For the CDR3, the DNA is TGTGCCACCAGTGGTTCAGGTCAAGAGACCCAGTACTTC.

The chain uses TRBV5-5 and TRBJ2-1; TRBD1 or TRBD2 may be the D gene (5 bases each). The DNA end favors TRBJ2-7, so the J call may be wrong. The CDR3 sequence is 13 residues long. Germline CDR1 reads SGHKS; CDR2 reads YYEKEE (reference sequence). CDR3: CASSLIEGNEQYF. In DNA, the CDR3 is TGTGCCAGCAGCCTGATCGAGGGGAATGAGCAGTACTTC.

The CDR3: CASSLRTEVRSRKLFF. The CDR3 DNA reads TGTGCCAGCAGCCTCCGAACAGAGGTTCGTTCCCGAAAACTGTTTTTT. J is TRBJ1-4 and V is TRBV2; no definite D call. V was pared by 6 bases and J by 10 bases, with 24 bases between. The germline CDR1 and CDR2 sequences are SNHLY and FYNNEI. This CDR3 comprises 16 residues. Looking up the rest from reference TRBV2 and TRBJ1-4 gives the full variable domain: EPEVTQTPSHQVTQMGQEVILRCVPISNHLYFYWYRQILGQKVEFLVSFYNNEISEKSEIFDDQFSVERPDGSNFTLKIRSTKLEDSAMYFCASSLRTEVRSRKLFFGSGTQLSVL.

This clonotype was recorded a few times. V usage is TRBV27 and J usage is TRBJ2-3; D possibly corresponds to TRBD1 (6 bases). This CDR3 is 14 amino acids long. V was pared by 7 bases and J by 2 bases, with 13 bases between. Germline CDR1 reads MNHEY; CDR2 reads SMNVEV (reference sequence). DNA of the CDR3: TGTGCCAGCACCGCCTTGGGGGCCACAGATACGCAGTATTTT. Its translation: CASTALGATDTQYF.

CDR3 sequence: CAWSLARSYEQYF. In DNA, the CDR3 is TGTGCCTGGAGTCTAGCCCGGTCCTACGAGCAGTACTTC. The chain recombines TRBV30 with TRBJ2-7; a weak D match, TRBD2 (5 bases). Trimming took off 2 bases at V and 1 base at J, with 9 bases between the two ends. The CDR3 sequence is 13 residues long. The germline CDR1 and CDR2 sequences are GTSNPN and SVGIG (reference sequence). The complete variable domain, with remaining parts taken from reference TRBV30 and TRBJ2-7, reads SQTIHQWPATLVQPVGSPLSLECTVEGTSNPNLYWYRQAAGRGLQLLFYSVGIGQISSEVPQNLSASRPQDRQFILSSKKLLLSDSGFYLCAWSLARSYEQYFGPGTRLTVT.

The chain has TRBV28 and TRBJ2-3; 7 nucleotides match TRBD1. Looked up from germline, CDR1 is MDHEN and CDR2 is SYDVKM. The CDR3 sequence is 11 residues long. CDR3 sequence: CGAGGPDTQYF. CDR3 bases: TGTGGGGCAGGGGGACCAGATACGCAGTATTTT.

The rearrangement uses TRBV4-2 and TRBJ2-1; D is unclear. Germline V lookup: CDR1 LGHNA, CDR2 YNFKEQ. CDR3 length equals 15 residues. V lost 0 bases to trimming and J lost 10 bases, with 16 bases between them. This CDR3 reads CASSQESGSPREQFF. Written as DNA, the CDR3 is TGTGCCAGCAGCCAAGAATCCGGTTCCCCACGGGAGCAGTTCTTC.

Remarks on this clonotype: Given a much more abundant clone one base away, this may be a read error. V usage is TRBV6-5 and J usage is TRBJ1-2; TRBD1 agrees at 10 bases. Per germline, CDR1 MNHEY and CDR2 SVGAGI. The CDR3 is made up of 13 amino acids. The trim removed 6 bases at V and 4 bases at J, leaving 2 bases unmatched. The CDR3 protein is CASRRQGAYGYTF. The DNA of the CDR3 is TGTGCCAGCAGACGACAGGGGGCCTATGGCTACACCTTC.

This chain links TRBV7-2 with TRBJ2-7; 11 bases map to TRBD2. The J call may be mistaken, given a closer DNA end match to TRBJ2-5. CDR3 size: 15 residues. Germline CDR1 is SGHTA and CDR2 is FQGNSA. CDR3 in amino acids: CASSPLLAGGETQYF. In DNA, the CDR3 is TGTGCCAGCAGCCCCCTGCTAGCGGGGGGAGAGACCCAGTACTTC.

The genes are TRBV20-1 and TRBJ1-3; a possible D gene is TRBD1 (5 bases). Germline assignment: CDR1 DFQATT and CDR2 SNEGSKA (reference sequence). The CDR3 loop spans 15 amino acids. The ends were cut back, 5 bases at V and 5 bases at J, with 19 bases in the middle. In DNA form, the CDR3 reads TGCAGTGCTCCTGACAGATCGGAGTGGAGAAACACCATATATTTT. Translation: CSAPDRSEWRNTIYF.

To note about this clonotype: A single base separates this from a much larger clone, so it may be a read error. The rearrangement uses TRBV24-1 and TRBJ2-7, with 9 bases aligning to TRBD1. Trimming cost V 9 bases and J 3 bases; bases outside gene matches: 2. The CDR3 consists of 12 residues. Germline lookup yields CDR1 KGHDR and CDR2 SFDVKD. CDR3 loop: CATWDRVYEQYV. The CDR3 nucleotides are TGTGCCACCTGGGACAGGGTCTACGAGCAGTACGTC.

Turning to this clonotype: The junction differs from germline at one of its ends, possibly a read error. The chain recombines TRBV5-1 with TRBJ2-3; TRBD2 agrees at 10 bases. Germline loops: CDR1 SGHRS, CDR2 YFSETQ. The CDR3 contains 15 residues. CDR3 sequence: CASSFSSGSRDTQYF. The CDR3 DNA reads TGCGCCAGCAGCTTCTCTAGCGGGAGCAGAGATACGCAGTATTTT.